Given below is one TCR beta chain in context. Its target antigen remains unknown. Qualities for individual bases were not recorded, and no much larger clone is one base off. From V the trimming removes 3 bases and from J it removes 3 bases, while the gene matches leave 6 bases of the junction unaccounted for. Sequences SGHVS (CDR1) and FQNEAQ (CDR2) are obtained from the germline V gene. The CDR3 goes from the cysteine to the phenylalanine over 18 residues. The sequence is cut down to CDR3 DNA, 54 bases in frame from base 1. This specimen belongs to a study of cytomegalovirus exposure and HLA in healthy donors listed by TCRdb under 2017. At the level of the whole study: According to an earlier analysis of a few hundred of the donors, about 179 million T cells yielded over 100 million unique TCR beta sequences and 276 Gb of sequence data. An early release covering 500 to 750 HLA-typed donors comprised roughly 300 gigabases of sequencing data and about 90 million unique TCR sequences. The genetic ancestry cluster associated with self-reported Caucasian donors included 70% to 85% of the roughly 400 genotyped donors. The aim of the study was to test whether cataloging public T cell receptors could identify signatures of past pathogen exposure. The study profiled the T cell repertoires of more than 500 subjects by immunosequencing and related them to cytomegalovirus serostatus. Along with the approximately 670-subject first cohort, a separate validation cohort of around 120 different subjects was used. To predict cytomegalovirus infection status, the study brought together high-throughput TCR immunosequencing, statistical association of individual TCRs with disease status, and machine learning. To study patterns of TCR occurrence, a later analysis re-analyzed previously published TCR beta repertoires from 700 or so donors and added high-resolution HLA genotyping. The later analysis used no new phenotypic data to find candidate immune exposures, relying instead on TCR beta sequences and their occurrence across donors. In an earlier analysis of several hundred of the donors, high-throughput TCR beta sequencing was used to judge whether each TCR beta V gene segment behaved as functional or pseudogenic. Donor age, sex, ethnicity and CMV serostatus were collected together with the repertoire data. Genome-wide SNP genotypes for about 65% of the roughly 670 donors were used in a later genetic analysis, which treated that subset as a discovery cohort. Every discovery cohort repertoire had been produced on one sequencing platform. HLA typing covered class I and class II loci at four-digit resolution. The number of donors typed differed by locus, with roughly 620-630 for A, B, C, DRB1 and DQB1, 522 for DQA1, 606 for DPA1, and some 440 for DPB1. Several DR-DQ haplotypes were handled as single units for association and clustering because linkage in the cohort was strong. Among some 410 genotyped donors of the cohort, an average of approximately 240,000 unique TCR beta nucleotide sequences were sequenced per donor, roughly 18% of them non-productive.

What the research found in general, with its limitations: In a later analysis, most CMV-associated TCR beta chains were found to appear HLA-restricted, with HLA associations seemingly driven largely by CMV exposure. In a later genetic analysis, a missense DCLRE1C variant was associated with V-gene and J-gene trimming of TCR beta chains, and the association was replicated in an independent cohort. The study gave a list of 150 to 200 TCR beta chains associated with cytomegalovirus. A cluster of highly shared sequence variants was judged likely to represent a technical artifact of the sequencing pipeline. Roughly uniform sequencing depth across donors was assumed in presence/absence analyses, although this assumption may not hold. The only immune exposure information available for the cohort was CMV serostatus. In a later analysis, some 17,000 TCR beta sequences were associated with specific HLA alleles at a false discovery rate of 0.05. Because counts were too low, seventeen rarely observed V segments, including chromosome 9 orphons, were excluded from the earlier analysis of around 640 of the donors. The authors suggested that the approach could potentially be extended to other disease states and immunological phenotypes. The cohort was sequenced for TCR beta chains only, and without alpha or paired-chain data the features that could be detected were limited. Three of the identified cytomegalovirus-associated TCR beta chains were confirmed in vitro to be specific for cytomegalovirus antigens. Several of the top co-occurrence clusters appeared to be linked to parvovirus B19, influenza, CMV and Epstein-Barr virus, according to a later analysis. Because the 87-base-pair reads could not distinguish some IMGT-functional V segments, including TRBV6-2 and TRBV6-3, those segments were excluded. The classifier was reported to diagnose cytomegalovirus status with high specificity and sensitivity in both the original cohort and the validation cohort. Most TCR sequences were observed very rarely across donors, whereas some public TCRs were present in many individuals. An earlier analysis of several hundred of the donors showed that most TCR beta V segments appeared in productive rearrangements either about 87% or about 30% of the time, which broadly matched IMGT annotations. HLA typing was unavailable for some donors at each locus, so association tests used only the typed subset. In a later analysis, HLA-associated TCR beta chains were found to be more clonally expanded and to have lower generation probabilities than equally common non-associated chains. According to a later analysis, TCR association rates differed among HLA loci, with DRB1 alleles showing the most associated TCRs and HLA-C alleles showing the fewest. According to a later genetic analysis, donors in an Asian-associated ancestry cluster had fewer N-insertions in productive TCRs than the roughly 700-donor mean. Linkage disequilibrium might explain the correlated functional status among segregating V segments, but an unknown experimental factor could not be ruled out. A further reported finding was that TCR beta sequences accurately predicted the HLA-A and HLA-B alleles for most subjects in the first cohort. Strong co-occurrence of HLA alleles, especially DR and DQ, made assigning TCR associations to individual alleles difficult.

The cohort consisted of 600 to 750 healthy bone marrow donors. All cohort members were sampled while nominally healthy, although unrecorded immune exposures were likely present. The donor was CMV seropositive and was included in the group of 250 to 300 seropositive cohort members. Every donor gave a peripheral blood sample, and the peripheral blood mononuclear cells from that sample were used for TCR beta sequencing. The Qiagen DNeasy Blood Extraction Kit was used to extract genomic DNA from the blood cell samples. To prepare the library, the immunoSEQ multiplex PCR assay was applied. A mixture of 60 forward primers for TCR Vbeta segments and 13 reverse primers for TCR Jbeta segments was used in the multiplex PCR. The CDR3 region of rearranged TCR beta genes was amplified from genomic DNA with a multiplex PCR assay. On the Illumina HiSeq System, the amplified TCR beta libraries were sequenced as 87-base-pair reads. In the source study's methods: A later analysis counted tens of millions of unique TCR beta chains across the 650 to 700 repertoires, and roughly 9.9 million of these chains were shared by at least two donors. Raw reads were error-corrected and collapsed into unique sequences by a nearest-neighbor algorithm in which closely related sequences were merged to remove PCR and sequencing errors. CDR3 sequences were aligned to IMGT reference sequences to assign V, D and J gene segments. For a sequence to be retained, a match of at least six nucleotides was required to both a V gene segment and a J gene segment. A rearrangement counted as productive if the CDR3 had no stop codons and remained in frame with V and J, and every other rearrangement counted as non-productive. CDR3 was defined by IMGT convention, running from the second conserved V-encoded cysteine to the conserved J-encoded phenylalanine. The earlier analysis of 587 of the donors excluded sequences that lacked an unambiguous match to a single V gene segment. An earlier analysis of a few hundred of the donors called V segments functional above 56.7% productive rearrangements and segregating when the between-donor standard deviation exceeded 5%. A statistical classification framework was built for diagnosing cytomegalovirus status from the catalog of TCR beta chain sequences. In a later analysis, V and J genes were assigned by comparing TCR nucleotide sequences against IMGT/GENE-DB human TR gene sequences. In a later analysis, CDR3 sequences and most-parsimonious VDJ recombination scenarios were assigned using the TCRdist pipeline. A later analysis defined each TCR beta chain by its CDR3 amino acid sequence plus V-gene family, and excluded reads lacking a unique V-gene family. To address suspected cross-contamination and a sequencing artifact, a later analysis removed approximately 600 highly shared, low-generation-probability nucleotide sequences. For each public chain, a later analysis derived a clonal expansion index from normalized ranks of inferred template counts within each repertoire. A later analysis computed generation probabilities with a VDJ recombination model fitted to out-of-frame rearrangements, and checked the results against IGoR. In a later analysis, TCR-TCR, TCR-HLA and TCR-CMV co-occurrence was scored with hypergeometric tests, and a repertoire-size bias correction was applied to TCR pairs. To estimate false discovery rates, a later analysis permuted the HLA or CMV assignments 20 times. In a later analysis, co-occurring TCRs were grouped using DBSCAN, and TCRdist sequence similarity was added for clustering within HLA-allele-positive subsets. Repertoires with fewer than 30,000 or more than 120,000 public chains were left out of co-occurrence clustering, as were five repertoires with anomalous nucleotide sharing. TCRdb holds this immuneACCESS table with in-frame rearrangements only. Some clones are missing; in checked studies, unresolved V genes explain under half, and the rest has no known cause. The DNA was the basis for D and trimming; V, J and clone size are from that table. The sample has about 200,000 clones on record, more than 75% of them singletons. In total, the top ten clones hold about 0.37% of the sample.

The source is a male donor in good health and CMV-seropositive. The sample consisted of PBMCs. The V and J genes are TRBV7-8 and TRBJ2-1; the junction holds 15 bases that match TRBD2. The CDR3 here reads CASSLGTSGRLFYNEQFF. The DNA reads as follows: TGTGCCAGCAGCTTGGGGACTAGCGGGAGGTTGTTCTACAATGAGCAGTTCTTC.